The rows below give T cell receptor beta chains drawn from one sample of a study of T-cell reconstitution after alpha-beta-depleted transplantation in children. MiXCR, run by TCRdb on the PCR reads, gives a single entry per CDR3 protein. The sample comprises about 300,000 distinct CDR3 sequences, roughly a tenth of which are singletons, and roughly 7% rests with the top ten. The sequencing here drew on PBMCs, taken before TCRalphabeta/CD19-depleted stem cell transplant. The receptors come from a boy younger than two with acute myeloid leukemia, due to receive a stem cell transplant. Each CDR3 is given with its conserved first and last residue. A D gene is named only where the DNA matches it firmly. Not all rows give a size; the values are once, few, many and, for expanded clones, a class.

clone_size: NA
d_call: TRBD1
j_call: TRBJ1-2
v_call: TRBV6-1
cdr3_aa: CASSEEWARGLPNYGYTF
cdr3_nt: TGTGCCAGCAGTGAAGAATGGGCCAGGGGGCTTCCTAACTATGGCTACACCTTC

clone_size: many
d_call: TRBD1
j_call: TRBJ1-2
v_call: TRBV7-2
cdr3_aa: CASSLGQGAFGYTF
cdr3_nt: TGTGCCAGCAGCTTGGGACAGGGGGCATTTGGCTACACCTTC

clone_size: once
d_call: NA
j_call: TRBJ2-6
v_call: TRBV7-2
cdr3_aa: CASSLAGSWGGRDSGANVLTF
cdr3_nt: TGTGCCAGCAGCTTAGCGGGAAGTTGGGGGGGCCGGGACTCTGGGGCCAACGTCCTGACTTTC

clone_size: many
d_call: NA
j_call: TRBJ2-1
v_call: TRBV4-3
cdr3_aa: CASSQAGTFGDEQFF
cdr3_nt: TGCGCCAGCAGCCAAGCAGGAACTTTTGGGGATGAGCAGTTCTTC

clone_size: NA
d_call: NA
j_call: TRBJ2-2
v_call: TRBV12-3/TRBV12-4
cdr3_aa: CASSEWDIRRGELFF
cdr3_nt: TGTGCCAGCAGTGAGTGGGACATACGAAGAGGGGAGCTGTTTTTT

clone_size: many
d_call: TRBD2
j_call: TRBJ2-3
v_call: TRBV5-6
cdr3_aa: CASSLDRLAGGTDTQYF
cdr3_nt: TGTGCCAGCAGCTTGGATAGACTAGCGGGAGGCACAGATACGCAGTATTTT

clone_size: many
d_call: NA
j_call: TRBJ2-5
v_call: TRBV7-2
cdr3_aa: CASSLKTGIPQETQYF
cdr3_nt: TGTGCCAGCAGCTTAAAGACCGGGATCCCCCAAGAGACCCAGTACTTC

clone_size: many
d_call: NA
j_call: TRBJ2-7
v_call: TRBV5-1
cdr3_aa: CASSFQGSHEQYF
cdr3_nt: TGCGCCAGCAGCTTCCAGGGGAGCCACGAGCAGTACTTC

clone_size: NA
d_call: TRBD2
j_call: TRBJ2-7
v_call: TRBV6-2/TRBV6-3
cdr3_aa: CASSFPGHRLAPRRTYEQYF
cdr3_nt: TGTGCCAGCAGTTTCCCGGGACACCGACTAGCGCCTAGACGTACCTACGAGCAGTACTTC

clone_size: NA
d_call: NA
j_call: TRBJ1-5
v_call: TRBV10-3
cdr3_aa: CAISESLIRRGNQPQHF
cdr3_nt: TGTGCCATCAGTGAGTCCTTGATCCGGCGAGGCAATCAGCCCCAGCATTTT

clone_size: few
d_call: TRBD2
j_call: TRBJ2-1
v_call: TRBV3-1
cdr3_aa: CASSPQSSGGAGDEQFF
cdr3_nt: TGTGCCAGCAGCCCACAGTCGAGCGGGGGGGCCGGGGATGAGCAGTTCTTC

clone_size: many
d_call: NA
j_call: TRBJ1-2
v_call: TRBV28
cdr3_aa: CASHGGADGYTF
cdr3_nt: TGTGCCAGCCACGGGGGGGCGGATGGCTACACCTTC

clone_size: many
d_call: NA
j_call: TRBJ1-6
v_call: TRBV4-2
cdr3_aa: CASSQERGGNSPLHF
cdr3_nt: TGTGCCAGCAGCCAAGAACGGGGAGGTAATTCACCCCTCCACTTT

clone_size: NA
d_call: TRBD1
j_call: TRBJ2-6
v_call: TRBV15
cdr3_aa: CATSRGRTGPGANVLTF
cdr3_nt: TGTGCCACCAGCAGAGGGAGGACAGGGCCTGGGGCCAACGTCCTGACTTTC

clone_size: few
d_call: NA
j_call: TRBJ2-3
v_call: TRBV20-1
cdr3_aa: CSARGPRYTDTQYF
cdr3_nt: TGCAGTGCTAGAGGCCCTCGCTACACAGATACGCAGTATTTT

clone_size: many
d_call: TRBD1
j_call: TRBJ2-7
v_call: TRBV29-1
cdr3_aa: CSVYRGTHEQYF
cdr3_nt: TGCAGCGTTTACAGGGGGACCCACGAGCAGTACTTC

clone_size: NA
d_call: TRBD1
j_call: TRBJ1-2
v_call: TRBV7-9
cdr3_aa: CASSPLGQDNYGYTF
cdr3_nt: TGTGCCAGCAGCCCGCTGGGACAGGATAACTATGGCTACACCTTC

clone_size: many
d_call: TRBD1
j_call: TRBJ2-3
v_call: TRBV19
cdr3_aa: CASSQGANTQYF
cdr3_nt: TGTGCCAGTAGTCAGGGGGCGAATACGCAGTATTTT

clone_size: many
d_call: NA
j_call: TRBJ2-3
v_call: TRBV29-1
cdr3_aa: CSAGLRFSTDTQYF
cdr3_nt: TGCAGCGCCGGTTTGCGGTTTAGCACAGATACGCAGTATTTT

clone_size: many
d_call: TRBD2
j_call: TRBJ2-3
v_call: TRBV5-1
cdr3_aa: CAISLRSGRPEDTQYF
cdr3_nt: TGCGCCATCAGCCTCCGTAGCGGGAGGCCCGAGGATACGCAGTATTTT

clone_size: NA
d_call: TRBD2
j_call: TRBJ2-1
v_call: TRBV28
cdr3_aa: CASRRGGAGYNEQFF
cdr3_nt: TGTGCCAGCAGGCGCGGGGGGGCCGGCTACAATGAGCAGTTCTTC